This T cell receptor (beta chain) came from a study of early T cells in non-severe SARS-CoV-2 infection. Study context: Investigators sequenced bulk RNA drawn from unsorted whole blood, and chains remained unpaired.

General study points: Private and CD4 specificities were missed by VDJdb matching, skewed to anti-spike CD8.

There are 16 residues in the CDR3. Germline V CDR1 and CDR2: SGHDT, YYEEEE. V lost 0 bases and J lost 8, with 20 bases in between. Individual cDNA molecules received unique molecular identifiers. TCRdb re-called the 5' RACE reads through MiXCR, storing one row per CDR3 protein. The table lists fewer than 35,000 distinct CDR3 sequences, roughly 5.7% of them singletons. The table lists this clonotype with many counts. Its antigen is not identified. The chain couples TRBV5-6 to TRBJ1-2, with D possibly matching TRBD1 (6 bases). This TCR was recovered from an adult who was a healthcare worker with PCR-confirmed SARS-CoV-2 infection or an uninfected control (not recorded which). Sequenced: whole blood. In DNA, the CDR3 is TGTGCCAGCAGCTTGGTAGGCTCGTTACAGGGAAGCGGCTACACCTTC. Its translation: CASSLVGSLQGSGYTF. Complete variable domain (other parts from reference TRBV5-6 and TRBJ1-2): DAGVTQSPTHLIKTRGQQVTLRCSPKSGHDTVSWYQQALGQGPQFIFQYYEEEERQRGNFPDRFSGHQFPNYSSELNVNALLLGDSALYLCASSLVGSLQGSGYTFGSGTRLTVV.